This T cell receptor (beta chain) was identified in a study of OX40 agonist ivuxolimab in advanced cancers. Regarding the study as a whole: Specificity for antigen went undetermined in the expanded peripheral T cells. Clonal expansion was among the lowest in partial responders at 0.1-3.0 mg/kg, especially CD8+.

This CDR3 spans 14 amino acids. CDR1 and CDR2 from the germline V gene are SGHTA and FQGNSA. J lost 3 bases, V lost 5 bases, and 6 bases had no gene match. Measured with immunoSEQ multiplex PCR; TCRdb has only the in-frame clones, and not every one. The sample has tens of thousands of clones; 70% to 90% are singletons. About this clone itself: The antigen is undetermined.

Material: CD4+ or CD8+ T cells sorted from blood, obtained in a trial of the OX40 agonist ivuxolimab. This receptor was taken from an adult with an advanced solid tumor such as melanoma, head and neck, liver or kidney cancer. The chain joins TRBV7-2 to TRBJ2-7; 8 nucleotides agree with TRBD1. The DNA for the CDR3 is TGTGCCAGCAGCGCCGGACAGGGAAGCTACGAGCAGTACTTC. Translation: CASSAGQGSYEQYF.